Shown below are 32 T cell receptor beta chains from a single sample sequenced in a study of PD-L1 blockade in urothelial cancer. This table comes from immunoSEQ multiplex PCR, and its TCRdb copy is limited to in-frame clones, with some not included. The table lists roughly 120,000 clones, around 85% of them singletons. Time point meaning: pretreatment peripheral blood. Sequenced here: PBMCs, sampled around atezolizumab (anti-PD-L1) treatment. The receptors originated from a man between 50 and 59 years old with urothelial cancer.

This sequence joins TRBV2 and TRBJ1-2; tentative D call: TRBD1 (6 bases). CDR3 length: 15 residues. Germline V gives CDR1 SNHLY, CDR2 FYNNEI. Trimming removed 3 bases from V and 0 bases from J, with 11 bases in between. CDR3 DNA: TGTGCCAGCAGTGACGAAGGGGGAGCTAACTATGGCTACACCTTC. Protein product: CASSDEGGANYGYTF.

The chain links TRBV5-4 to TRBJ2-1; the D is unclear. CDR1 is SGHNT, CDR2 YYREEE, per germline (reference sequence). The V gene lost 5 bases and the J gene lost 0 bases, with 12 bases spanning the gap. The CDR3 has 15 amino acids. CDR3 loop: CASREDTSSYNEQFF. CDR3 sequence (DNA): TGTGCCAGCAGAGAAGACACGAGCTCCTACAATGAGCAGTTCTTC.

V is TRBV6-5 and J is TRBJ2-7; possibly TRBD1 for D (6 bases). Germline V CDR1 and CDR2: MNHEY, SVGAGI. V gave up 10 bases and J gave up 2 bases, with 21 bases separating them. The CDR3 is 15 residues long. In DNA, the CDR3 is TGTGCCACCTGGAGAACAGGGAGAGGTCCCTACGAGCAGTACTTC. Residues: CATWRTGRGPYEQYF.

The CDR3 nucleotides are TGTGCCAGCAGCAACCGACTAGCGGGAGTAGAGACCCAGTACTTC. This translates into CASSNRLAGVETQYF. The chain combines TRBV11-2 with TRBJ2-5, with TRBD2 matching 12 bases. Germline values: CDR1 SGHAT, CDR2 FQNNGV. Trimming at V came to 5 bases and at J to 4 bases, leaving 5 bases not matched to a gene. This CDR3 is built from 15 residues.

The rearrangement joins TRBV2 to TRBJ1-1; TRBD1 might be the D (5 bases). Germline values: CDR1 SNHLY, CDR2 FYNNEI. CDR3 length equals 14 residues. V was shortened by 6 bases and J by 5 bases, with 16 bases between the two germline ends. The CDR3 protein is CASSSLGGRTEAFF. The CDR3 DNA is TGTGCCAGCAGCAGCCTCGGGGGACGGACTGAAGCTTTCTTT.

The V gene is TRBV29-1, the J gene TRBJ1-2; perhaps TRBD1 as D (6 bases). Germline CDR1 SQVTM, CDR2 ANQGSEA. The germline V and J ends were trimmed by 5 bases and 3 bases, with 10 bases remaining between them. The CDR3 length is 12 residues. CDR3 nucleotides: TGCAGCGTTTCAAGGACAGACTATGGCTACACCTTC. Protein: CSVSRTDYGYTF.

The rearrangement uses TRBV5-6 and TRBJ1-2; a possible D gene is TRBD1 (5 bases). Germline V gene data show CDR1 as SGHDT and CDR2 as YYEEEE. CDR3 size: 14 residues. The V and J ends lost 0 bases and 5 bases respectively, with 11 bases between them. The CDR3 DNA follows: TGTGCCAGCAGCTTGGGACAGAAAGTTTATGGCTACACCTTC. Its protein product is CASSLGQKVYGYTF. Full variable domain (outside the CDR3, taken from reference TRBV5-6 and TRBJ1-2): DAGVTQSPTHLIKTRGQQVTLRCSPKSGHDTVSWYQQALGQGPQFIFQYYEEEERQRGNFPDRFSGHQFPNYSSELNVNALLLGDSALYLCASSLGQKVYGYTFGSGTRLTVV.

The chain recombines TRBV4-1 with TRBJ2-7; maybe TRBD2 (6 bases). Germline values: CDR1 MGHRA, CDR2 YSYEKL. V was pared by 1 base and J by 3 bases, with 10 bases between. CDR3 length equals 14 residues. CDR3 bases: TGCGCCAGCAGCCAAGGTCCTAGCGACTACGAGCAGTACTTC. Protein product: CASSQGPSDYEQYF.

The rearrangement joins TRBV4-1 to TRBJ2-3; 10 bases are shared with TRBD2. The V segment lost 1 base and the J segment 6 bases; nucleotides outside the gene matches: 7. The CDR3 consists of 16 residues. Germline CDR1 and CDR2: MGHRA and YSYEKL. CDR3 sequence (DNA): TGCGCCAGCAGCCAAGCTCTCCTAGCGGGAGCGGATACGCAGTATTTT. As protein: CASSQALLAGADTQYF.

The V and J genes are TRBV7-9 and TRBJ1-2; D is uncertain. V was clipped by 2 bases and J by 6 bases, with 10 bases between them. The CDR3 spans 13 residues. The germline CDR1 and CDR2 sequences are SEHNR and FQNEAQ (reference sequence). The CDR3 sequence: CASSLSREDGYTF. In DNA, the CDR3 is TGTGCCAGCAGCTTATCGCGGGAGGATGGCTACACCTTC. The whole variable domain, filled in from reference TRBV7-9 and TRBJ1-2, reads DTGVSQNPRHKITKRGQNVTFRCDPISEHNRLYWYRQTLGQGPEFLTYFQNEAQLEKSRLLSDRFSAERPKGSFSTLEIQRTEQGDSAMYLCASSLSREDGYTFGSGTRLTVV.

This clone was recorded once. The CDR3 DNA follows: TGTGCCTGGAGCGGGACAGGGGGCTTCGAGACCCAGTACTTC. Translation gives CAWSGTGGFETQYF. The V and J genes are TRBV30 and TRBJ2-5, with 12 bases lining up with TRBD1. The germline CDR1 and CDR2 sequences are GTSNPN and SVGIG (reference sequence). Trimming removed 3 bases from V and 5 bases from J; junction bases left unmatched: 4. This CDR3 comprises 14 residues.

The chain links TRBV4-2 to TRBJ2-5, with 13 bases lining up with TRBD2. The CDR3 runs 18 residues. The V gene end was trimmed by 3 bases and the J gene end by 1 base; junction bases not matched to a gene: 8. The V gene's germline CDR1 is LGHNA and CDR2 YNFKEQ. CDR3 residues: CASSHRLAGGGGQETQYF. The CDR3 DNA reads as TGTGCCAGCAGCCATCGACTAGCGGGAGGAGGGGGCCAAGAGACCCAGTACTTC.

CDR3 protein: CAHKEREWTDTQYF. The CDR3 DNA sequence: TGCGCCCACAAAGAGCGGGAGTGGACAGATACGCAGTATTTT. V and J are TRBV10-1 and TRBJ2-3; 8 bases line up with TRBD2. This CDR3 is 14 amino acids long. The V gene's germline CDR1 is WNHNN and CDR2 SYGVQD (reference sequence). Losses at the gene ends were 11 bases for V and 3 bases for J; bases not matched to a gene: 10.

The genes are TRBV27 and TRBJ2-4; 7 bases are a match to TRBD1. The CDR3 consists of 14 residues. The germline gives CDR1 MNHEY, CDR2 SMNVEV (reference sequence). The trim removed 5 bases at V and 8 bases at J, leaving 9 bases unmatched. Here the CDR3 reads CASSKQGNRDIQYF. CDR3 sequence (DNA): TGTGCCAGCAGTAAACAGGGGAATCGGGACATTCAGTACTTC.

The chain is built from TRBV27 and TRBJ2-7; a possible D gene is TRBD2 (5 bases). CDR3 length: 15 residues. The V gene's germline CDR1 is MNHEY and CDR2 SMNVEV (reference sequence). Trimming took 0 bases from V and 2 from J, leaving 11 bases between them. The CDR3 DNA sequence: TGTGCCAGCAGTTTATCACGGGATTCCACCTACGAGCAGTACTTC. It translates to CASSLSRDSTYEQYF.

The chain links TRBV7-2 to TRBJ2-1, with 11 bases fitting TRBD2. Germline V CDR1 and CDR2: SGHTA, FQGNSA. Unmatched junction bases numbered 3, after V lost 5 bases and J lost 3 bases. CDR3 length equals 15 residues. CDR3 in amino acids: CASSPTSGGYNEQFF. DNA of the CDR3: TGTGCCAGCAGCCCAACTAGCGGGGGCTACAATGAGCAGTTCTTC.

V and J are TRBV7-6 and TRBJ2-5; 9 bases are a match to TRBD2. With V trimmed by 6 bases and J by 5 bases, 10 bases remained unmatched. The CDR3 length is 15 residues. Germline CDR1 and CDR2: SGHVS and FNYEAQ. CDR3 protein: CASRRGGRAAETQYF. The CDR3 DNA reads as TGTGCCAGCAGAAGAGGCGGGAGGGCCGCCGAGACCCAGTACTTC.

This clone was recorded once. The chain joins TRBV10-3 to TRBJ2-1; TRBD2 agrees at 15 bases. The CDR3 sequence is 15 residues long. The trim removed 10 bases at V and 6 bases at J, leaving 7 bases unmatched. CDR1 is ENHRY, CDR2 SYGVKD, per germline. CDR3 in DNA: TGTGCCACCCTAAGGACTAGCGGGAGGGGCAATGAGCAGTTCTTC. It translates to CATLRTSGRGNEQFF.

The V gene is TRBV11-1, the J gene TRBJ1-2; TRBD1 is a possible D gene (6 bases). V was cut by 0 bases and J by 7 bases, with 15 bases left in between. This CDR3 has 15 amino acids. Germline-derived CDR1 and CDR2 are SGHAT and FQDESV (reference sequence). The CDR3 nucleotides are TGTGCCAGCAGCTTAGCGGGCCAGGGGTTGCCTGGCTACACCTTC. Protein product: CASSLAGQGLPGYTF.

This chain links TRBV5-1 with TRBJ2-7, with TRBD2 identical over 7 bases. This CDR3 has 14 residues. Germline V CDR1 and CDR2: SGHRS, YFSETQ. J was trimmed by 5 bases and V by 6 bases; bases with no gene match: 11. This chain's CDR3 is CASTVTAGVHEQYF. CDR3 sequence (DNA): TGCGCCAGCACGGTCACGGCGGGAGTGCACGAGCAGTACTTC.

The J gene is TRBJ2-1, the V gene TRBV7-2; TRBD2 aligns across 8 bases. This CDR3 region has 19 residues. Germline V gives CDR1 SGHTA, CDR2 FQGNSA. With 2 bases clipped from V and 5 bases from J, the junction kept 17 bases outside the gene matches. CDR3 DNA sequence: TGTGCCAGCAGCTTATTTTGGTTGGGTAGCGGGACGGGGGACAATGAGCAGTTCTTC. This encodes CASSLFWLGSGTGDNEQFF.

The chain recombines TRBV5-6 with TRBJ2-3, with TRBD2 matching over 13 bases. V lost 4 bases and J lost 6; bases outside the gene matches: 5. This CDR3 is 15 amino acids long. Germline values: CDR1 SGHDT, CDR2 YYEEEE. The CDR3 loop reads CASSPGLAGADTQYF. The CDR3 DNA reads TGTGCCAGCAGCCCCGGACTAGCGGGAGCGGATACGCAGTATTTT.

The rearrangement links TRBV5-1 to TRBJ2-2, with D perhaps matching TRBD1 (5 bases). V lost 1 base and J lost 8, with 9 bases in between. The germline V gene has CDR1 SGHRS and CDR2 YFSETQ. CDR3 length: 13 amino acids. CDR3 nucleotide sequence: TGCGCCAGCAGCTTGATGCCAGGGGGGGAGCTGTTTTTT. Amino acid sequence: CASSLMPGGELFF.

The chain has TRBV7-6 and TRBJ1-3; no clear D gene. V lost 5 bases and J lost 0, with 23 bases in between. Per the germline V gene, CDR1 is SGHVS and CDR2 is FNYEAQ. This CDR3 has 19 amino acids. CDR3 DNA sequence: TGTGCCAGCAGCACATCACCGACAAACGACAAAAGCTCTGGAAACACCATATATTTT. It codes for CASSTSPTNDKSSGNTIYF.

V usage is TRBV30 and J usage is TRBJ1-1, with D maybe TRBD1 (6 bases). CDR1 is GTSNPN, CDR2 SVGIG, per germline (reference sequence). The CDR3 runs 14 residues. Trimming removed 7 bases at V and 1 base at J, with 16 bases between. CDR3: CASQAGTRNTEAFF. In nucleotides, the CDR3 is TGTGCCTCTCAAGCCGGGACAAGGAACACTGAAGCTTTCTTT. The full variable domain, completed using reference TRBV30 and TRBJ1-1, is SQTIHQWPATLVQPVGSPLSLECTVEGTSNPNLYWYRQAAGRGLQLLFYSVGIGQISSEVPQNLSASRPQDRQFILSSKKLLLSDSGFYLCASQAGTRNTEAFFGQGTRLTVV.

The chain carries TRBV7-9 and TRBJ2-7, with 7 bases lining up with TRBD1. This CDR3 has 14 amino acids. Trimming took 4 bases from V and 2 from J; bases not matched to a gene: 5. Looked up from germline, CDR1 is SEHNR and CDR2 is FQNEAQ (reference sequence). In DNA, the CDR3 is TGTGCCAGCAGCTCCCGGGACAGAACCTACGAGCAGTACTTC. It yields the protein CASSSRDRTYEQYF.

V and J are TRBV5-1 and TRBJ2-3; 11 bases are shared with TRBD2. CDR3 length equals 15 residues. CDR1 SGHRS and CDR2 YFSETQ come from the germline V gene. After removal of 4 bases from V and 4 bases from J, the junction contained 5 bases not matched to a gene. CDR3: CASSPAGLAADTQYF. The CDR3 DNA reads TGCGCCAGCAGCCCGGCGGGACTAGCGGCAGATACGCAGTATTTT.

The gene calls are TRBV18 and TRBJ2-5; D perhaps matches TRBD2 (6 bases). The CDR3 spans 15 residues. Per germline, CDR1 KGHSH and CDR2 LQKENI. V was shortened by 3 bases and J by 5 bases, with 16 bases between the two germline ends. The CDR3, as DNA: TGTGCCAGCTCACCCTCCTCGGGAGTAACGGAGACCCAGTACTTC. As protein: CASSPSSGVTETQYF. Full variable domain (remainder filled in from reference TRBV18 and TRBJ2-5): NAGVMQNPRHLVRRRGQEARLRCSPMKGHSHVYWYRQLPEEGLKFMVYLQKENIIDESGMPKERFSAEFPKEGPSILRIQQVVRGDSAAYFCASSPSSGVTETQYFGPGTRLLVL.

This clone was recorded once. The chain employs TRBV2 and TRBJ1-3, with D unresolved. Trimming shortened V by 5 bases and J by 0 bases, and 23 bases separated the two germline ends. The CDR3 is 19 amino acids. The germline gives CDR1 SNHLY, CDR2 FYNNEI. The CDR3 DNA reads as TGTGCCAGCAGTTACCATCCATCCTTGGCGGAGAACTCTGGAAACACCATATATTTT. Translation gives CASSYHPSLAENSGNTIYF.

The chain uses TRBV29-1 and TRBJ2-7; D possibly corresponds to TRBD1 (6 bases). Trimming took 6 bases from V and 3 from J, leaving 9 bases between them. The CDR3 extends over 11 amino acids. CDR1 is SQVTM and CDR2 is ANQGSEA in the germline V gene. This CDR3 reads CSVIGGYEQYF. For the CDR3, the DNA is TGCAGCGTGATAGGGGGCTACGAGCAGTACTTC.

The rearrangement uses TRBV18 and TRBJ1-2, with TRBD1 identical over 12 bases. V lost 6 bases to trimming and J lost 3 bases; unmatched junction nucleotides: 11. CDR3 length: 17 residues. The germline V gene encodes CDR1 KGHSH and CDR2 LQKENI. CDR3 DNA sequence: TGTGCCAGCTCGCAAACCGGGACAGGGGGCGCGCACTATGGCTACACCTTC. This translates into CASSQTGTGGAHYGYTF.

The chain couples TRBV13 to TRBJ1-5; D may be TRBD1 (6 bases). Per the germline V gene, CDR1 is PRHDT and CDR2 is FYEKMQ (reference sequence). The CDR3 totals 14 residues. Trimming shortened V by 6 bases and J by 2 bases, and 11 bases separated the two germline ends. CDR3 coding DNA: TGTGCCAGCAGTTACAGGGAAGGCAATCAGCCCCAGCATTTT. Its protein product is CASSYREGNQPQHF.